The next 30 T cell receptor beta chains were all read from a single sample in a study of Ad26.COV2.S vaccination and SARS-CoV-2 variants. Noted treatment: about 20 received Ad26.COV2.S at low or high dose, single or two shots; about 5 received placebo; per-sample allocation not given. After the first vaccine or placebo injection, samples were drawn on day 63. Method: immunoSEQ multiplex PCR; TCRdb's copy keeps in-frame clones and lacks some. The data contain hundreds of thousands of clones, approximately 90% of them singletons. Source: peripheral blood, taken in a trial of Ad26.COV2.S vaccine versus placebo. The source is a person between 18 and 65 years old who received the Ad26.COV2.S COVID-19 vaccine or a placebo.

The V and J genes are TRBV3-1 (or the pseudogene TRBV3-2) and TRBJ2-1, with 7 bases identical to TRBD2. The junction had 6 bases not matched to a gene; V was cut back by 10 bases and J by 15 bases. CDR1 is LGHDT and CDR2 is YNNKEL in the germline V gene (reference sequence). CDR3 length equals 9 residues. The CDR3 sequence is CANPGGWFF. Written as DNA, the CDR3 is TGTGCCAACCCGGGAGGATGGTTCTTC.

The rearrangement links TRBV30 to TRBJ1-5, with TRBD1 matching 9 bases. The CDR3 totals 13 residues. Germline V gene data show CDR1 as GTSNPN and CDR2 as SVGIG (reference sequence). The trim removed 0 bases at V and 6 bases at J, leaving 0 bases unmatched. This chain's CDR3 is CAWSVQGAQPQHF. The CDR3 coding sequence is TGTGCCTGGAGTGTACAGGGGGCTCAGCCCCAGCATTTT.

As to this clone: The same CDR3 can be traced to other DNA sequences in this sample. This chain links TRBV30 with TRBJ1-5; D might be TRBD1 (5 bases). The CDR3 is made up of 14 amino acids. Germline lookup yields CDR1 GTSNPN and CDR2 SVGIG (reference sequence). Trimming shortened V by 0 bases and J by 6 bases, and 12 bases separated the two germline ends. The CDR3 here is CAWSVGQGGQPQHF. CDR3 in DNA: TGTGCCTGGAGTGTAGGGCAGGGAGGTCAGCCCCAGCATTTT. Complete variable domain (other parts from reference TRBV30 and TRBJ1-5): SQTIHQWPATLVQPVGSPLSLECTVEGTSNPNLYWYRQAAGRGLQLLFYSVGIGQISSEVPQNLSASRPQDRQFILSSKKLLLSDSGFYLCAWSVGQGGQPQHFGDGTRLSIL.

J is TRBJ1-3 and V is TRBV6-5, with no clear D. The CDR3 is 13 residues long. Per germline, CDR1 MNHEY and CDR2 SVGAGI. Trimming cost V 6 bases and J 2 bases, with 8 bases left between them. Here the CDR3 reads CASRNDPGNTIYF. The CDR3 DNA reads as TGTGCCAGCAGGAATGATCCTGGAAACACCATATATTTT.

V gene TRBV11-2 combines with J gene TRBJ2-7; the D is unclear. Per the germline V gene, CDR1 is SGHAT and CDR2 is FQNNGV. The CDR3 is 13 amino acids. Between the trimmed V and J ends, which lost 5 bases and 6 bases, there was a span of 14 bases. The CDR3 DNA sequence: TGTGCCAGCAGCCTAACAGCTGTGGTCGAGCAGTACTTC. It specifies CASSLTAVVEQYF.

The rearrangement uses TRBV5-5 and TRBJ2-3, with 13 bases that match TRBD2. CDR3 length: 16 amino acids. The ends lost 4 bases at V and 4 bases at J; junction bases unmatched: 6. CDR1 SGHKS and CDR2 YYEKEE come from the germline V gene (reference sequence). The CDR3 loop reads CASSPTSGGAPDTQYF. Here the CDR3 DNA reads TGTGCCAGCAGCCCAACTAGCGGGGGGGCCCCAGATACGCAGTATTTT.

The chain links TRBV18 to TRBJ2-3; no firm D call. The CDR3 length is 14 residues. V lost 0 bases and J 3 bases, leaving 7 bases between the germline ends. The germline gives CDR1 KGHSH, CDR2 LQKENI. The CDR3 DNA reads TGTGCCAGCTCACCACCCGCGGCTACAGATACGCAGTATTTT. Translation gives CASSPPAATDTQYF. The variable domain in full, completed from reference TRBV18 and TRBJ2-3, reads NAGVMQNPRHLVRRRGQEARLRCSPMKGHSHVYWYRQLPEEGLKFMVYLQKENIIDESGMPKERFSAEFPKEGPSILRIQQVVRGDSAAYFCASSPPAATDTQYFGPGTRLTVL.

The chain couples TRBV28 to TRBJ2-1; 12 bases are a match to TRBD2. The CDR3 has 17 amino acids. Trimming at V came to 4 bases and at J to 1 base, leaving 5 bases not matched to a gene. Per the germline V gene, CDR1 is MDHEN and CDR2 is SYDVKM. The CDR3 nucleotides are TGTGCCAGCAGTTGGGCTAGCGGGGGGGATTCCTACAATGAGCAGTTCTTC. This translates into CASSWASGGDSYNEQFF.

The chain links TRBV7-8 to TRBJ2-5, with 7 nucleotides matching TRBD1. The trim removed 2 bases at V and 3 bases at J, leaving 12 bases unmatched. This CDR3 is built from 17 residues. The germline gives CDR1 SGHVS, CDR2 FQNEAQ. CDR3 protein: CASSLPSGTEIEETQYF. The CDR3 nucleotides are TGTGCCAGCAGCTTACCATCCGGGACAGAGATAGAAGAGACCCAGTACTTC.

The chain links TRBV18 to TRBJ1-3; D ambiguous. The V gene lost 2 bases and the J gene lost 0 bases, with 8 bases spanning the gap. The CDR3 loop spans 15 amino acids. Germline CDR1 and CDR2: KGHSH and LQKENI. This CDR3 reads CASSPGGYSGNTIYF. The CDR3 DNA is TGTGCCAGCTCACCAGGCGGCTACTCTGGAAACACCATATATTTT.

This clone was recorded a few times. This sequence joins TRBV5-5 and TRBJ2-2; D uncertain. Trimming took 1 base from V and 5 from J, leaving 6 bases between them. This CDR3 has 13 residues. Germline lookup yields CDR1 SGHKS and CDR2 YYEKEE (reference sequence). CDR3 nucleotide sequence: TGTGCCAGCAGCTTGTTCTCTACCGGGGAGCTGTTTTTT. Encoded protein: CASSLFSTGELFF.

The V and J genes are TRBV24-1 and TRBJ2-5; 7 nucleotides agree with TRBD1. Losses at the gene ends were 3 bases for V and 5 bases for J; bases not matched to a gene: 17. The CDR3 runs to 18 residues. Germline CDR1 is KGHDR and CDR2 is SFDVKD. The CDR3 DNA follows: TGTGCCACCAGTGATCCGCGGTTCCGGACAGGCCTGAAGGAGACCCAGTACTTC. This translates into CATSDPRFRTGLKETQYF.

The chain uses TRBV30 and TRBJ2-5; D possibly matches TRBD1 or TRBD2 (5 bases each). The CDR3 length is 12 residues. With 1 base removed from V and 6 bases from J, the gap between germline ends came to 9 bases. Germline V gene lookup returns CDR1 GTSNPN and CDR2 SVGIG (reference sequence). Here the CDR3 DNA reads TGTGCCTGGAGTGAGCAGGGACAGACCCAGTACTTC. Protein: CAWSEQGQTQYF.

This clone was counted once. This sequence joins TRBV5-4 and TRBJ2-5; 12 positions agree with TRBD2. Per germline, CDR1 SGHNT and CDR2 YYREEE (reference sequence). The J segment lost 2 bases and the V segment lost 0 bases, leaving 5 bases of the junction unmatched. The CDR3 totals 17 residues. CDR3 sequence: CASSLVRLAGEQETQYF. The CDR3 nucleotides are TGTGCCAGCAGCTTGGTCCGACTAGCGGGGGAACAAGAGACCCAGTACTTC.

This clone was seen only once. V usage is TRBV19 and J usage is TRBJ2-4, with 7 positions matching TRBD1. The CDR3 consists of 16 residues. Germline V gives CDR1 LNHDA, CDR2 SQIVND (reference sequence). J lost 1 base, V lost 10 bases, and 13 bases had no gene match. The CDR3 here is CATTRQGGGAKNIQYF. The CDR3 DNA reads as TGTGCCACCACTCGACAGGGTGGTGGTGCCAAAAACATTCAGTACTTC.

The J gene is TRBJ2-2, the V gene TRBV2; D is perhaps TRBD1 (5 bases). The CDR3 is made up of 14 amino acids. Between the trimmed V and J ends, which lost 0 bases and 6 bases, there was a span of 8 bases. The V gene's germline CDR1 is SNHLY and CDR2 FYNNEI. The CDR3 loop reads CASSEAGQPGELFF. The CDR3 coding sequence is TGTGCCAGCAGTGAAGCGGGGCAGCCCGGGGAGCTGTTTTTT.

The chain recombines TRBV10-3 with TRBJ2-1, with 14 positions matching TRBD2. Per germline, CDR1 ENHRY and CDR2 SYGVKD. V was pared by 4 bases and J by 6 bases, with 5 bases of the junction left unmatched. The length of the CDR3 is 16 residues. The CDR3 reads CAISAGLAGASNEQFF. CDR3 in DNA: TGTGCCATCAGTGCGGGACTAGCGGGGGCCAGCAATGAGCAGTTCTTC.

This clone has a handful of counts. The chain joins TRBV20-1 to TRBJ1-2; no clear D. There are 9 residues in the CDR3. Germline values: CDR1 DFQATT, CDR2 SNEGSKA (reference sequence). Trimming stripped 8 bases from V and 5 bases from J, with 6 bases between. This CDR3 reads CSLPYGYTF. The CDR3 DNA reads as TGCAGTCTCCCATATGGCTACACCTTC.

The chain uses TRBV11-3 and TRBJ2-7; D uncertain. The CDR3 consists of 13 residues. V was pared by 5 bases and J by 1 base, with 9 bases between. From germline, CDR1 is SGHNT and CDR2 YENEEA. The CDR3 DNA sequence: TGTGCCAGCAGCCCTCGAGGATCCTACGAGCAGTACTTC. It translates to CASSPRGSYEQYF.

The J gene is TRBJ2-4, the V gene TRBV18; D tentatively fits TRBD1 or TRBD2 (5 bases each). CDR3 size: 20 residues. Trimming stripped 3 bases from V and 0 bases from J, with 24 bases between. Germline lookup yields CDR1 KGHSH and CDR2 LQKENI. The CDR3 DNA is TGTGCCAGCTCACCTACCCTAGTAACGCCAGGGACGCTAGCCAAAAACATTCAGTACTTC. Translated: CASSPTLVTPGTLAKNIQYF.

V gene TRBV19 combines with J gene TRBJ2-7; TRBD1 or TRBD2 may be the D gene (5 bases each). Germline loops: CDR1 LNHDA, CDR2 SQIVND (reference sequence). V was pared by 3 bases and J by 3 bases, with 18 bases between. CDR3 length: 16 residues. CDR3 sequence (DNA): TGTGCCAGTAGTATTTGGGGGTTACCTGGGTTCTACGAGCAGTACTTC. Its translation: CASSIWGLPGFYEQYF.

J is TRBJ2-1 and V is TRBV6-5; D call uncertain. The CDR3 contains 14 residues. Germline lookup yields CDR1 MNHEY and CDR2 SVGAGI. V was shortened by 9 bases and J by 2 bases, with 14 bases between the two germline ends. The CDR3 protein is CASSLSLTYNEQFF. For the CDR3, the DNA is TGTGCCAGTTCACTTTCTCTCACCTACAATGAGCAGTTCTTC.

The table lists this clone with a count of one. The chain employs TRBV5-1 and TRBJ1-2; D is perhaps TRBD1 (5 bases). The CDR3 contains 17 residues. The V and J ends lost 0 bases and 13 bases respectively, with 28 bases between them. Germline loops: CDR1 SGHRS, CDR2 YFSETQ. CDR3 protein: CASSLVDEGGRGLGRTF. The DNA of the CDR3 is TGCGCCAGCAGCTTGGTCGACGAAGGCGGGAGGGGTCTGGGGCGCACCTTC. Drawing the rest from reference TRBV5-1 and TRBJ1-2, the complete variable domain is KAGVTQTPRYLIKTRGQQVTLSCSPISGHRSVSWYQQTPGQGLQFLFEYFSETQRNKGNFPGRFSGRQFSNSRSEMNVSTLELGDSALYLCASSLVDEGGRGLGRTFGSGTRLTVV.

The chain joins TRBV4-3 to TRBJ1-1, with D hard to call. V was cut by 0 bases and J by 3 bases, with 11 bases left in between. The germline V gene has CDR1 LGHNA and CDR2 YSLEER. The CDR3 has 15 residues. For the CDR3, the DNA is TGCGCCAGCAGCCAAGACTGGGTGTCAGACACTGAAGCTTTCTTT. This encodes CASSQDWVSDTEAFF.

The chain couples TRBV6-2 or TRBV6-3 to TRBJ2-3, with D unresolved. The V end lost 2 bases, the J end lost 4 bases, and 7 bases lay between the germline ends. CDR3 length: 13 amino acids. CDR1 is MNHEY and CDR2 is SVGEGT in the germline V gene. The CDR3 here is CASSYAPPDTQYF. CDR3 bases: TGTGCCAGCAGTTACGCCCCGCCAGATACGCAGTATTTT.

V and J are TRBV10-3 and TRBJ2-7, with 7 bases that match TRBD2. V was pared by 5 bases and J by 4 bases, with 14 bases of the junction left unmatched. CDR3 length equals 16 residues. Germline V gene lookup returns CDR1 ENHRY and CDR2 SYGVKD. CDR3 DNA: TGTGCCATCAGTTCAGGACCACTGGGGGGGGGATACGAGCAGTACTTC. It encodes CAISSGPLGGGYEQYF.

This clone was seen a single time. The V call is TRBV15, the J call TRBJ2-4; D is perhaps TRBD1 (7 bases). The CDR3 sequence is 15 residues long. Germline V gives CDR1 LNHNV, CDR2 YYDKDF (reference sequence). Trimming cost V 1 base and J 4 bases, with 11 bases left between them. The CDR3 region is CATSRGGTEKNIQYF. CDR3 sequence (DNA): TGTGCCACCAGCAGAGGCGGGACAGAGAAAAACATTCAGTACTTC.

The chain links TRBV20-1 to TRBJ2-5; D not resolved. CDR1 DFQATT and CDR2 SNEGSKA come from the germline V gene (reference sequence). Trimming removed 0 bases from V and 8 bases from J, with 7 bases in between. This CDR3 is 11 amino acids long. For the CDR3, the DNA is TGCAGTGCTAGAGATTCGGACACCCAGTACTTC. This sequence encodes CSARDSDTQYF.

The chain is built from TRBV9 and TRBJ2-3, with no clear D. Germline-derived CDR1 and CDR2 are SGDLS and YYNGEE. Deletions cut 3 bases from V and 1 base from J, with 9 bases between. This CDR3 has 14 amino acids. The CDR3 DNA reads TGTGCCAGCAGCGATGGACCCGGCACAGATACGCAGTATTTT. Amino acids: CASSDGPGTDTQYF.

This chain uses TRBV7-9 with TRBJ1-1, with D maybe TRBD1 (5 bases). The V end was cut by 3 bases, the J end by 1 base, with 18 bases between. Germline values: CDR1 SEHNR, CDR2 FQNEAQ (reference sequence). The CDR3 has 17 amino acids. CDR3 bases: TGTGCCAGCAGCTTCGTAGAATATCCAGACAGGAACACTGAAGCTTTCTTT. Its translation is CASSFVEYPDRNTEAFF.